The rows below give T cell receptor beta chains drawn from one sample of a study of cytomegalovirus exposure and HLA in healthy donors. Clones were sequenced by immunoSEQ multiplex PCR, and TCRdb holds only the in-frame ones, with some missing. The sample yields about 43,000 clones, less than 75% seen once. Sequenced sample: PBMCs. Receptors were obtained from a man between 60 and 75 years old in good health and CMV-seropositive. Both conserved end residues are trimmed from each CDR3. Fields, in order: V gene, clone size, D gene, CDR3 protein. A D gene is named only where the DNA matches it firmly. Clone size is given for some rows only: seen once, a few or many times, or a class if the clone is expanded.

v_call: TRBV6-1; clone_size: few; d_call: TRBD2; cdr3_aa: ASTQVNLAGGAEY
v_call: TRBV14; clone_size: NA; d_call: NA; cdr3_aa: ASSMGGGSSSEQY
v_call: TRBV5-6; clone_size: NA; d_call: NA; cdr3_aa: ASSFFARDYGYT
v_call: TRBV7-9; clone_size: NA; d_call: NA; cdr3_aa: ASSLSRQPTNYGYT
v_call: TRBV28; clone_size: NA; d_call: NA; cdr3_aa: ASAYVAGELF
v_call: TRBV11-3; clone_size: NA; d_call: TRBD1; cdr3_aa: ASSPRTGSTDTQY
v_call: TRBV30; clone_size: NA; d_call: NA; cdr3_aa: AWNGGGLGYT
v_call: TRBV9; clone_size: NA; d_call: NA; cdr3_aa: ASNPRGGTTEAF
v_call: TRBV7-2; clone_size: NA; d_call: NA; cdr3_aa: ASSSSRANQPQH
v_call: TRBV15; clone_size: NA; d_call: NA; cdr3_aa: ATSGMGGNIQY
v_call: TRBV6-1; clone_size: NA; d_call: TRBD1; cdr3_aa: ASSEANWGTVGSYEQY
v_call: TRBV27; clone_size: NA; d_call: TRBD2; cdr3_aa: ASRLAGYTGELF
v_call: TRBV7-3; clone_size: NA; d_call: TRBD2; cdr3_aa: ASSQGLLETQY
v_call: TRBV29-1; clone_size: NA; d_call: NA; cdr3_aa: ATSLMNTEAF
v_call: TRBV5-4; clone_size: once; d_call: NA; cdr3_aa: ASSLGGLADEQF
v_call: TRBV6-5; clone_size: NA; d_call: NA; cdr3_aa: ASSDTGMDTEAF
v_call: TRBV19; clone_size: NA; d_call: NA; cdr3_aa: ASSDLRAGLYLNTEAF
v_call: TRBV7-7; clone_size: few; d_call: TRBD2; cdr3_aa: ASSPTSGSTGELF
v_call: TRBV10-2; clone_size: NA; d_call: NA; cdr3_aa: ASRDPLGQNYGYT
v_call: TRBV19; clone_size: once; d_call: NA; cdr3_aa: ASSIDGAGPQKQF
v_call: TRBV11-1; clone_size: few; d_call: TRBD2; cdr3_aa: ASSLGAGGTYEQY
v_call: TRBV25-1; clone_size: NA; d_call: NA; cdr3_aa: ASSEAGLNTEAF
v_call: TRBV4-2; clone_size: few; d_call: TRBD1; cdr3_aa: ASSQVHRGNQPQH
v_call: TRBV4-2; clone_size: NA; d_call: NA; cdr3_aa: ASSQDAGTRNTGELF
v_call: TRBV29-1; clone_size: NA; d_call: NA; cdr3_aa: SAWWGGYGGELF
v_call: TRBV6-1; clone_size: NA; d_call: NA; cdr3_aa: ASSETRDSPFGYT
v_call: TRBV5-6; clone_size: few; d_call: NA; cdr3_aa: ASSLFGGPSSYEQY
v_call: TRBV10-3; clone_size: NA; d_call: TRBD1; cdr3_aa: AISDPGPQGAQETQY
v_call: TRBV5-4; clone_size: NA; d_call: TRBD2; cdr3_aa: ASSPPGTSGKNEQF
v_call: TRBV7-9; clone_size: few; d_call: NA; cdr3_aa: ASSLEQDTEAF
v_call: TRBV7-9; clone_size: few; d_call: TRBD2; cdr3_aa: ASNALSGRAKDTQY
v_call: TRBV7-2; clone_size: NA; d_call: NA; cdr3_aa: ASSPAGDVYGYT
v_call: TRBV19; clone_size: few; d_call: TRBD2; cdr3_aa: ASSQSGTSYYEQY
v_call: TRBV5-1; clone_size: few; d_call: TRBD2; cdr3_aa: ASSLWGTSGFSEQF
v_call: TRBV6-5; clone_size: NA; d_call: NA; cdr3_aa: ASSYGRVNTEAF
v_call: TRBV5-4; clone_size: few; d_call: TRBD2; cdr3_aa: ASSLEAGVYEQY
v_call: TRBV6-4; clone_size: NA; d_call: TRBD2; cdr3_aa: ASSDSASGSYNEQF
v_call: TRBV15; clone_size: few; d_call: NA; cdr3_aa: ATSADRGQETQY
v_call: TRBV28; clone_size: NA; d_call: TRBD1; cdr3_aa: ASSLGQGFRQPQH
v_call: TRBV7-3; clone_size: NA; d_call: NA; cdr3_aa: ASSLCSGNQPQH
v_call: TRBV20-1; clone_size: NA; d_call: NA; cdr3_aa: SAPDRDTQY
v_call: TRBV4-2; clone_size: NA; d_call: NA; cdr3_aa: ASSQTIGSNEKLF
v_call: TRBV29-1; clone_size: NA; d_call: TRBD1; cdr3_aa: SVTGTGGTEAF
v_call: TRBV11-2; clone_size: NA; d_call: TRBD2; cdr3_aa: ASSTTRGREGRKQY
v_call: TRBV6-5; clone_size: once; d_call: NA; cdr3_aa: ASSSVSAKNIQY
v_call: TRBV6-6; clone_size: once; d_call: TRBD2; cdr3_aa: ASRPQKAGGELF
v_call: TRBV9; clone_size: NA; d_call: TRBD1; cdr3_aa: ASSPEETGDYGYT
v_call: TRBV28; clone_size: few; d_call: NA; cdr3_aa: ASSFRGATGNEQF
v_call: TRBV7-9; clone_size: NA; d_call: TRBD2; cdr3_aa: ASSNFETSGVETQY